This TCR beta chain is drawn from a study of OX40 agonist ivuxolimab in advanced cancers. Study context: Three patients, one with hepatocellular carcinoma and two with cutaneous melanoma, responded partially.

Patients were ineligible given autoimmune disease history or systemic immunosuppression. Some clones are missing from TCRdb's copy, which holds only in-frame ones; the method was immunoSEQ multiplex PCR. The data hold around 40,000 clones, with around 85% observed a single time. The germline gives CDR1 SGHDT, CDR2 YYEEEE. This CDR3 region has 16 residues. Unmatched junction bases numbered 6, after V lost 3 bases and J lost 1 base. As to this clone: Its specificity is unknown.

Notes on the study in general: Determination of antigen specificity was not performed for the expanded peripheral T cells.

The clonotype was recovered from an adult with an advanced solid tumor such as melanoma, head and neck, liver or kidney cancer. The chain recombines TRBV5-6 with TRBJ2-3; 9 nucleotides line up with TRBD2. The sequenced sample was CD4+ or CD8+ T cells sorted from blood, obtained in a trial of the OX40 agonist ivuxolimab. The CDR3 nucleotides read TGTGCCAGCAGCTCGCCGCGGGAGGGGGGCACAGATACGCAGTATTTT. Translation gives CASSSPREGGTDTQYF. The full variable domain, with the rest looked up from reference TRBV5-6 and TRBJ2-3, is DAGVTQSPTHLIKTRGQQVTLRCSPKSGHDTVSWYQQALGQGPQFIFQYYEEEERQRGNFPDRFSGHQFPNYSSELNVNALLLGDSALYLCASSSPREGGTDTQYFGPGTRLTVL.